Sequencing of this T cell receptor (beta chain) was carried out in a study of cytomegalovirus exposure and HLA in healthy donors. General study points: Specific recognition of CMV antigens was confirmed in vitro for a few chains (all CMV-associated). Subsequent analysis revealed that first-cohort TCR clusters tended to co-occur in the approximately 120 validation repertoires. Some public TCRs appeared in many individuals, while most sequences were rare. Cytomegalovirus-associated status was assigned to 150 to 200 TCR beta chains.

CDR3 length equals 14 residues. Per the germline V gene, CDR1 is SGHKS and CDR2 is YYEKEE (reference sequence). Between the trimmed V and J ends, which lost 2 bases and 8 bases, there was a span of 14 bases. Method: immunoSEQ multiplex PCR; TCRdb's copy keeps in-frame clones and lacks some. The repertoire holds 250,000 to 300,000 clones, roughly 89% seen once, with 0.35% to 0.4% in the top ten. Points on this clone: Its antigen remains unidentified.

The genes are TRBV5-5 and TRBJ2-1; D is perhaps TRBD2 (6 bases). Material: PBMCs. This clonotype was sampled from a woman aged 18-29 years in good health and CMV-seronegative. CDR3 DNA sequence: TGTGCCAGCAGCTTATTCGCGGGGAGCGATGAGCAGTTCTTC. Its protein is CASSLFAGSDEQFF.